This is a list of T cell receptor beta chains from one sample in a study of vaccination and CD4 T cells after COVID-19. Antigens for these TCRs are unknown. TCRdb called the PCR reads again in MiXCR, with one record for every CDR3 protein. The sample holds nearly 11,000 distinct CDR3 sequences; about three quarters are singletons and the top ten take 10% to 15%. Material: CD4+ T cells from blood, cultured in vitro. All receptors come from a human donor who had recovered from COVID-19. Each CDR3 is given with its conserved first and last residue. The D gene is left open where the match is weak. Clone size is shown for a subset of rows, as once, few, many or a class of expanded clone.

clone size: .
D gene: .
J gene: TRBJ2-7
V gene: TRBV28
CDR3 DNA: TGTGCCAGCAGTCACAGGGTAGGCGTACTGGCCCACTACGAGCAGTACTTC
CDR3 protein: CASSHRVGVLAHYEQYF

clone size: .
D gene: TRBD1
J gene: TRBJ1-2
V gene: TRBV7-8
CDR3 DNA: TGTGCCAGCAGCAGATACCCGACAGGGGACTATGGCTACACCTTC
CDR3 protein: CASSRYPTGDYGYTF

clone size: .
D gene: .
J gene: TRBJ1-2
V gene: TRBV20-1
CDR3 DNA: TGCAGTGCTAAACAGGGTGGTGTGTCGGGCTACACCTTC
CDR3 protein: CSAKQGGVSGYTF

clone size: medium-sized
D gene: TRBD1
J gene: TRBJ2-7
V gene: TRBV6-1
CDR3 DNA: TGTGCCAGCAGACTAACTACCGGGACAGGGCCTGCCGAGCAGTACTTC
CDR3 protein: CASRLTTGTGPAEQYF

clone size: .
D gene: .
J gene: TRBJ1-6
V gene: TRBV27
CDR3 DNA: TGTGCCAGCAGTTATATAGCCGGGACTTCTATTTCACCCCTCCACTTT
CDR3 protein: CASSYIAGTSISPLHF

clone size: once
D gene: .
J gene: TRBJ1-1
V gene: TRBV7-2
CDR3 DNA: TGTGCCAGCAGCCCTCGAAGGGTTGAGACTGAAGCTTTCTTT
CDR3 protein: CASSPRRVETEAFF

clone size: few
D gene: TRBD1
J gene: TRBJ1-6
V gene: TRBV20-1
CDR3 DNA: TGCAGTGCTAGTATGGACAGGGGTGTTAGTTCACCCCTCCACTTT
CDR3 protein: CSASMDRGVSSPLHF

clone size: .
D gene: .
J gene: TRBJ1-2
V gene: TRBV11-2
CDR3 DNA: TGTGCCAGCAGCTTAGCAATCCTGAACTATGGCTACACCTTC
CDR3 protein: CASSLAILNYGYTF

clone size: .
D gene: .
J gene: TRBJ2-7
V gene: TRBV7-2
CDR3 DNA: TGTGCCAGCAGCTTAGAGGTTGGCGAGCAGTACTTC
CDR3 protein: CASSLEVGEQYF

clone size: .
D gene: .
J gene: TRBJ1-6
V gene: TRBV7-2
CDR3 DNA: TGTGCCAGCAGCTTCTACGGACAGCCACCCCTCCACTTT
CDR3 protein: CASSFYGQPPLHF

clone size: .
D gene: TRBD1
J gene: TRBJ1-6
V gene: TRBV27
CDR3 DNA: TGTGCCAGCGGCGACAGGGATTCACCCCTCCACTTT
CDR3 protein: CASGDRDSPLHF

clone size: .
D gene: .
J gene: TRBJ2-7
V gene: TRBV7-2
CDR3 DNA: TGTGCCAGCAGCTTAGGGCAGGGGCGGGACTACGAGCAGTACTTC
CDR3 protein: CASSLGQGRDYEQYF

clone size: few
D gene: .
J gene: TRBJ1-2
V gene: TRBV7-2
CDR3 DNA: TGTGCCAGCAGCTCCCCTCCAGGTGTCTATGGCTACACCTTC
CDR3 protein: CASSSPPGVYGYTF

clone size: .
D gene: .
J gene: TRBJ1-1
V gene: TRBV7-9
CDR3 DNA: TGTGCCAGCAGCTTAGTACGGGGAGCTTTCTTT
CDR3 protein: CASSLVRGAFF

clone size: once
D gene: TRBD2
J gene: TRBJ2-1
V gene: TRBV6-2/TRBV6-3
CDR3 DNA: TGTGCCAGTAAGCGGGAGGGCCATGAGCAGTTCTTC
CDR3 protein: CASKREGHEQFF

clone size: .
D gene: TRBD1
J gene: TRBJ2-5
V gene: TRBV7-2
CDR3 DNA: TGTGCCAGCGGGACCGGGACAGGGGGCCCGTCCCCCGAGACCCAGTACTTC
CDR3 protein: CASGTGTGGPSPETQYF

clone size: .
D gene: .
J gene: TRBJ2-7
V gene: TRBV7-8
CDR3 DNA: TGTGCCAGCAGCTTGGTGGGAGCCTACGAGCAGTACTTC
CDR3 protein: CASSLVGAYEQYF

clone size: .
D gene: .
J gene: TRBJ2-7
V gene: TRBV20-1
CDR3 DNA: TGCAGTGCTAGTCGGGGTACAGGCCCTGATGTGGGGGTCGAGCAGTACTTC
CDR3 protein: CSASRGTGPDVGVEQYF

clone size: few
D gene: .
J gene: TRBJ1-2
V gene: TRBV7-2
CDR3 DNA: TGTGCCAGCAGCTTGGTACTGGAGGGGAGAATCGGGCACACCTTC
CDR3 protein: CASSLVLEGRIGHTF

clone size: .
D gene: TRBD1
J gene: TRBJ1-5
V gene: TRBV20-1
CDR3 DNA: TGCAGTGCACGACAGGGGGCCGGTCAGCCCCAGCATTTT
CDR3 protein: CSARQGAGQPQHF

clone size: .
D gene: TRBD1
J gene: TRBJ1-1
V gene: TRBV11-3
CDR3 DNA: TGTGCCAGCAGCTTAACCCAGGGGGCGACTGAAGCTTTCTTT
CDR3 protein: CASSLTQGATEAFF

clone size: .
D gene: TRBD1
J gene: TRBJ2-7
V gene: TRBV20-1
CDR3 DNA: TGCAGTGCTAGAGGTGGGGACAGGGGGCTGGGCGAGCAGTACTTC
CDR3 protein: CSARGGDRGLGEQYF

clone size: few
D gene: .
J gene: TRBJ1-5
V gene: TRBV24-1
CDR3 DNA: TGTGCCACCTCACCAAGGGGAAGCAATCAGCCCCAGCATTTT
CDR3 protein: CATSPRGSNQPQHF

clone size: .
D gene: .
J gene: TRBJ1-2
V gene: TRBV6-1
CDR3 DNA: TGTGCCAGCAGCCCGAGTCGGAGGGAGGACTATGGCTACACCTTC
CDR3 protein: CASSPSRREDYGYTF

clone size: .
D gene: .
J gene: TRBJ2-5
V gene: TRBV7-9
CDR3 DNA: TGTGCCAGCAGTTTAGCTCTAGGAGAGACCCAGTACTTC
CDR3 protein: CASSLALGETQYF

clone size: .
D gene: .
J gene: TRBJ2-1
V gene: TRBV6-2/TRBV6-3
CDR3 DNA: TGTGCCAGCAGTCCCCGATACAATGAGCAGTTCTTC
CDR3 protein: CASSPRYNEQFF

clone size: .
D gene: .
J gene: TRBJ2-1
V gene: TRBV6-1
CDR3 DNA: TGTGCCAGCAGCCGACGGTACAATGAGCAGTTCTTC
CDR3 protein: CASSRRYNEQFF

clone size: .
D gene: TRBD1
J gene: TRBJ1-2
V gene: TRBV6-2/TRBV6-3
CDR3 DNA: TGTGCCAGCAGGCGGGACAGGGGTGGCTATGGCTACACCTTC
CDR3 protein: CASRRDRGGYGYTF